This T cell receptor beta chain was captured in a study of technical replicates of blood from several donors. This CDR3 spans 16 amino acids. Germline V gene lookup returns CDR1 SGHTA and CDR2 FQGNSA. V shed 1 base and J 7 bases; nucleotides not matched to a gene: 11. TCRdb's table, derived via immunoSEQ multiplex PCR, lists solely in-frame clones and lacks some. The table has some 69,000 clones, over 70% seen once. The sequenced sample consisted of PBMCs. The chain carries TRBV7-2 and TRBJ2-7; 9 bases map to TRBD2. This clonotype originated in a human donor in good health. Some clones in this sample may be carry-over from other donors' samples. CDR3 nucleotide sequence: TGTGCCAGCAGCTTAGACGAAGCGGGGGGCCCTAGAGAGCAGTACTTC. Translated: CASSLDEAGGPREQYF.